This T cell receptor beta chain comes out of a study of blood T cell repertoires in COVID-19. Looking at the study overall: Spain, Italy and the United States supplied samples that represented acute and convalescent COVID-19. Sample material is recorded as cDNA or gDNA derived from T cells, B-cell-depleted T cells, or PBMCs.

In the authors' workflow: The authors estimated nucleated cell counts from reference gene primer amplification. The protocol was immunoSEQ multiplex PCR, while the TCRdb copy is restricted to in-frame clones and leaves out a portion. For V, J and clone size, that table is used; D and trimming come from the DNA. The data show fewer than 250,000 clones, with 83% seen just once and 5.5% held by the top ten. Germline V gene sequence: CDR1 LGHDT, CDR2 YNNKEL (reference sequence). Trimming at V came to 6 bases and at J to 2 bases, leaving 11 bases not matched to a gene. CDR3 length equals 17 residues. The sample holds one count of this clone.

This receptor was identified in a human donor in a cohort sampled during active COVID-19. The chain couples TRBV3-1 (or the pseudogene TRBV3-2) to TRBJ2-5; 11 bases line up with TRBD2. Sequenced input: peripheral blood. The CDR3 protein is CASRFWTSGRRQETQYF. The CDR3, as DNA: TGTGCCAGCAGGTTCTGGACTAGCGGGCGACGACAAGAGACCCAGTACTTC.